A few counts support the clone carrying this T cell receptor beta chain. Its matching antigen is unknown. Staining for CD45RO/CCR7/CD25/CD127/CD95/CD27 allowed sorting of CD4+ naive, central memory, regulatory and stem cell-like memory cells. The CDR3 has 13 residues. The V end was cut by 10 bases, the J end by 3 bases, with 15 bases between. The germline CDR1 and CDR2 sequences are ENHRY and SYGVKD. The record originates from a study of beta chain features in type 1 diabetes. Broader study findings: Compared to healthy donors, patients appeared to have naive, central memory and Treg TCRB repertoires that were more alike. People with Type 1 diabetes carried modestly yet significantly shorter TCRB CDR3s in all four CD4+ subsets. Sequencing the cDNA could make cells with high TCR expression show up more than they should.

Investigators reverse transcribed all isolated RNA, so they sequenced expressed TCRB transcripts. Method: immunoSEQ multiplex PCR; TCRdb's copy keeps in-frame clones and lacks some. The sample carries approximately 170,000 clones, approximately 8.1% recorded once. The chain carries TRBV10-3 and TRBJ1-1; D gene uncertain. This receptor was identified in a woman in her thirties or forties with type 1 diabetes. The sample consisted of central memory CD4+ T cells from blood. CDR3 coding DNA: TGTGCCAGCAGAGTTCATGCGGACACTGAAGCTTTCTTT. Translating it yields CASRVHADTEAFF.